The 23 T cell receptor beta chains below all came from one sample that was sequenced in a study of blood T cell repertoires in COVID-19. TCRdb's table, derived via immunoSEQ multiplex PCR, lists solely in-frame clones and lacks some. The sample has 350,000 or so clones; roughly 90% are singletons. Sequencing was done on a sample of PBMCs or T cells enriched from blood (not recorded which). The receptors derive from a woman in her 30s who had been exposed to COVID-19.

V and J are TRBV6-5 and TRBJ2-1; D possibly corresponds to TRBD1 (5 bases). The CDR3 has 15 residues. The germline gives CDR1 MNHEY, CDR2 SVGAGI. Trimming left V 6 bases short and J 5 bases short, with 17 bases between. The CDR3 region has the DNA TGTGCCAGCAGCCCGGTAGGGGTAGGGAACAATGAGCAGTTCTTC. Encoded protein: CASSPVGVGNNEQFF.

About this clone: In the same sample, other DNA sequences code for this CDR3. The chain combines TRBV18 with TRBJ1-2, with D unclear. This CDR3 comprises 13 residues. The V gene lost 5 bases and the J gene lost 3 bases, with 10 bases spanning the gap. CDR1 KGHSH and CDR2 LQKENI come from the germline V gene. The CDR3 DNA reads as TGTGCCAGCTCAAGAGGGAGTGACTATGGCTACACCTTC. As protein: CASSRGSDYGYTF.

This clone appeared once. This chain's CDR3 is CASSTGTGGADTQYF. The CDR3 DNA is TGTGCCAGCAGCACCGGGACAGGGGGAGCAGATACGCAGTATTTT. The chain combines TRBV7-3 with TRBJ2-3; 11 bases agree with TRBD1. The CDR3 consists of 15 residues. After removal of 5 bases from V and 4 bases from J, the junction contained 5 bases not matched to a gene. Per germline, CDR1 SGHTA and CDR2 FQGTGA.

The genes are TRBV19 and TRBJ1-5; D possibly corresponds to TRBD1 (6 bases). The CDR3 is 14 amino acids. The V gene's germline CDR1 is LNHDA and CDR2 SQIVND (reference sequence). Trimming shortened V by 5 bases and J by 9 bases, and 17 bases separated the two germline ends. For the CDR3, the DNA is TGTGCCAGTAGTGGGGCCGGGACATGGAGGCCCCAGCATTTT. This sequence encodes CASSGAGTWRPQHF.

The chain combines TRBV7-3 with TRBJ2-1; 9 bases fit TRBD2. With V trimmed by 5 bases and J by 6 bases, 8 bases remained unmatched. Per germline, CDR1 SGHTA and CDR2 FQGTGA. This CDR3 is built from 15 residues. CDR3: CASSDRSGSFNEQFF. Here the CDR3 DNA reads TGTGCCAGCAGCGACCGTAGCGGGAGTTTCAATGAGCAGTTCTTC.

The rearrangement links TRBV24-1 to TRBJ2-3, with TRBD2 as a possible D gene (5 bases). Trimming cost V 6 bases and J 5 bases, with 17 bases left between them. CDR1 is KGHDR and CDR2 is SFDVKD in the germline V gene. The CDR3 has 15 amino acids. CDR3 in amino acids: CATSMGSAGGDTQYF. DNA for the CDR3: TGTGCCACCAGTATGGGGAGCGCGGGTGGAGATACGCAGTATTTT.

The chain is built from TRBV9 and TRBJ2-5; 8 bases fit TRBD2. V shed 4 bases, J shed 5 bases, and the junction held 7 bases outside the gene matches. The CDR3 totals 14 residues. CDR1 SGDLS and CDR2 YYNGEE come from the germline V gene. The CDR3: CASSSSGSWETQYF. The CDR3 bases are TGTGCCAGCAGCTCCAGCGGGAGCTGGGAGACCCAGTACTTC.

The V and J genes are TRBV18 and TRBJ1-4; TRBD1 matches at 7 bases. The CDR3 extends over 15 amino acids. The junction had 6 bases not matched to a gene; V was cut back by 1 base and J by 7 bases. Germline V CDR1 and CDR2: KGHSH, LQKENI. The chain's CDR3 is CASSPQTGSGEKLFF. CDR3 in DNA: TGTGCCAGCTCACCACAGACAGGGTCGGGTGAAAAACTGTTTTTT.

The V gene is TRBV25-1, the J gene TRBJ1-1; 9 nucleotides match TRBD1. CDR3 length equals 17 residues. In germline, CDR1 is MGHDK, CDR2 SYGVNS. With V trimmed by 4 bases and J by 6 bases, 15 bases remained unmatched. CDR3 protein: CASSVGRTGGARAEAFF. The CDR3 DNA is TGTGCCAGCAGTGTAGGGAGAACAGGGGGCGCAAGGGCTGAAGCTTTCTTT.

The CDR3 is CASSEGRTSGNTIYF. DNA of the CDR3: TGTGCCAGCAGTGAGGGCAGAACCTCTGGAAACACCATATATTTT. The V call is TRBV6-1, the J call TRBJ1-3; unclear D gene. The CDR3 loop spans 15 amino acids. Between the trimmed V and J ends, which lost 3 bases and 0 bases, there was a span of 9 bases. Germline CDR1 MNHNS, CDR2 SASEGT.

The rearrangement links TRBV9 to TRBJ2-4; D gene ambiguous. The CDR3 is 17 residues long. Germline V gene lookup returns CDR1 SGDLS and CDR2 YYNGEE. The germline V and J ends were trimmed by 0 bases and 2 bases, with 15 bases remaining between them. The CDR3 coding sequence is TGTGCCAGCAGCGTAGGGCAGGCCGCCCTTACCAAAAACATTCAGTACTTC. Its translation: CASSVGQAALTKNIQYF.

As concerns this clone: Other nucleotide sequences from this sample produce the same CDR3. The genes are TRBV27 and TRBJ1-2; TRBD1 matches 7 bases. V lost 6 bases to trimming and J lost 4 bases; unmatched junction nucleotides: 5. Germline V gives CDR1 MNHEY, CDR2 SMNVEV (reference sequence). The CDR3 totals 13 residues. The CDR3 bases are TGTGCCAGCAGCCCCCGACAGGGCTATGGCTACACCTTC. As protein: CASSPRQGYGYTF.

This sequence joins TRBV27 and TRBJ2-7; 7 nucleotides align to TRBD1. The V segment lost 4 bases and the J segment 6 bases; nucleotides outside the gene matches: 9. CDR3 length: 14 amino acids. Germline V gene lookup returns CDR1 MNHEY and CDR2 SMNVEV (reference sequence). This CDR3 reads CASSSYRGLVEQYF. The CDR3 region has the DNA TGTGCCAGCAGTTCTTACAGGGGCCTCGTCGAGCAGTACTTC.

V is TRBV14 and J is TRBJ2-3, with 10 positions matching TRBD2. Germline CDR1 SGHDN, CDR2 FVKESK. The junction had 12 bases not matched to a gene; V was cut back by 4 bases and J by 5 bases. The CDR3 length is 17 residues. The CDR3 is CASSLKYGTSEEDTQYF. CDR3 DNA: TGTGCCAGCAGCCTCAAATACGGGACTAGCGAGGAAGATACGCAGTATTTT. Complete variable domain (other parts from reference TRBV14 and TRBJ2-3): EAGVTQFPSHSVIEKGQTVTLRCDPISGHDNLYWYRRVMGKEIKFLLHFVKESKQDESGMPNNRFLAERTGGTYSTLKVQPAELEDSGVYFCASSLKYGTSEEDTQYFGPGTRLTVL.

V is TRBV18 and J is TRBJ1-6; TRBD1 matches 8 bases. Germline lookup yields CDR1 KGHSH and CDR2 LQKENI. J was trimmed by 7 bases and V by 4 bases; bases with no gene match: 12. This CDR3 is 17 amino acids long. The CDR3: CASSHPPGGAGNSPLHF. The CDR3 region has the DNA TGTGCCAGCTCACACCCCCCAGGGGGCGCGGGAAATTCACCCCTCCACTTT.

The V gene is TRBV19, the J gene TRBJ2-1; a weak D match, TRBD2 (6 bases). Per germline, CDR1 LNHDA and CDR2 SQIVND (reference sequence). V was shortened by 3 bases and J by 0 bases, with 15 bases between the two germline ends. The CDR3 loop spans 17 amino acids. In DNA form, the CDR3 reads TGTGCCAGTAGTATGGGACCTAGCGCGGGCTCCTACAATGAGCAGTTCTTC. The encoded protein is CASSMGPSAGSYNEQFF.

The chain joins TRBV7-3 to TRBJ2-1, with 8 bases lining up with TRBD2. Trimming at V came to 2 bases and at J to 4 bases, leaving 4 bases not matched to a gene. CDR1 SGHTA and CDR2 FQGTGA come from the germline V gene. The CDR3 sequence is 15 residues long. DNA for the CDR3: TGTGCCAGCAGCTTATATAGCGGGGCATACAATGAGCAGTTCTTC. Its protein product is CASSLYSGAYNEQFF.

The rearrangement uses TRBV30 and TRBJ1-5; no definite D call. In germline, CDR1 is GTSNPN, CDR2 SVGIG (reference sequence). Between the trimmed V and J ends, which lost 2 bases and 0 bases, there was a span of 17 bases. This CDR3 comprises 17 residues. The CDR3 bases are TGTGCCTGGAGTTGGGAGAAACCGACACATAGCAATCAGCCCCAGCATTTT. It is translated as CAWSWEKPTHSNQPQHF.

This chain joins TRBV12-3 or TRBV12-4 and TRBJ1-1; possible D gene TRBD1, 5 bases. Between the trimmed V and J ends, which lost 8 bases and 8 bases, there was a span of 15 bases. This CDR3 has 12 amino acids. The CDR3 DNA sequence: TGTGCCAGCGTGCCGCAGGGTCCCGAAGCTTTCTTT. Residues: CASVPQGPEAFF.

The chain couples TRBV7-9 to TRBJ2-1, with 11 positions matching TRBD2. Germline-derived CDR1 and CDR2 are SEHNR and FQNEAQ (reference sequence). This CDR3 has 17 residues. The junction had 6 bases not matched to a gene; V was cut back by 4 bases and J by 1 base. The CDR3: CASSWGTSGTSYNEQFF. The DNA of the CDR3 is TGTGCCAGCAGCTGGGGGACTAGCGGAACGTCCTACAATGAGCAGTTCTTC.

The chain is built from TRBV9 and TRBJ2-7, with 13 nucleotides matching TRBD2. V dropped 4 bases and J dropped 6; count of bases not matched to a gene: 7. From germline, CDR1 is SGDLS and CDR2 YYNGEE. This CDR3 contains 15 residues. Here the CDR3 DNA reads TGTGCCAGCAGCATCGGACTAGCGGGAGTTTCCGAGCAGTACTTC. Encoded protein: CASSIGLAGVSEQYF.

The V gene is TRBV5-6, the J gene TRBJ2-7; TRBD2 aligns across 9 bases. CDR3 length: 16 residues. Germline CDR1 SGHDT, CDR2 YYEEEE. The V and J ends lost 5 bases and 4 bases, in that order; junction bases with no gene match: 13. The CDR3: CASSWAREGLGYEQYF. The CDR3 DNA sequence: TGTGCCAGCAGTTGGGCGCGGGAGGGTTTGGGGTACGAGCAGTACTTC. Using reference TRBV5-6 and TRBJ2-7 for the parts outside the CDR3, the full variable domain is DAGVTQSPTHLIKTRGQQVTLRCSPKSGHDTVSWYQQALGQGPQFIFQYYEEEERQRGNFPDRFSGHQFPNYSSELNVNALLLGDSALYLCASSWAREGLGYEQYFGPGTRLTVT.

A single count supports this clone. The chain employs TRBV7-9 and TRBJ2-2; tentative D call: TRBD1 (7 bases). Germline V lookup: CDR1 SEHNR, CDR2 FQNEAQ (reference sequence). The V and J ends lost 1 base and 4 bases respectively, with 10 bases between them. The CDR3 covers 15 residues. This CDR3 is CASSLVEGATGELFF. CDR3 bases: TGTGCCAGCAGCTTAGTGGAGGGGGCCACCGGGGAGCTGTTTTTT.